Presented here are 22 T cell receptor beta chains from one specimen sequenced in a study of identical twins. TCRdb redid the calling of the 5' RACE reads with MiXCR, one entry per CDR3 protein. The data show 420,000 or so distinct CDR3 sequences, with approximately 17% seen just once and 12% held by the top ten. The sequenced sample consisted of naive T cells sorted from blood. The receptors originated from a man in his forties or fifties in good health.

This clonotype occurred many times. The genes are TRBV4-3 and TRBJ2-7; D uncertain. Germline V lookup: CDR1 LGHNA, CDR2 YSLEER. The CDR3 sequence is 13 residues long. V was cut by 0 bases and J by 2 bases, with 5 bases left in between. The CDR3 is CASSQDLTYEQYF. CDR3 coding DNA: TGCGCCAGCAGCCAAGATCTCACCTACGAGCAGTACTTC.

This clonotype has at least ten counts. V is TRBV10-3 and J is TRBJ2-7; TRBD1 is a possible D gene (6 bases). V was pared by 2 bases and J by 3 bases, with 14 bases between. CDR3 length: 15 residues. Germline V lookup: CDR1 ENHRY, CDR2 SYGVKD. CDR3 sequence: CAISEADRSYYEQYF. CDR3 bases: TGTGCCATCAGTGAGGCCGACAGGAGCTACTACGAGCAGTACTTC.

Many counts were recorded for this clonotype. The CDR3 coding sequence is TGTGCCAGCAGTGAACCCCGTACTGAAGCTTTCTTT. Its protein product is CASSEPRTEAFF. The chain recombines TRBV6-1 with TRBJ1-1; D is ambiguous. Trimming pared 2 bases from V and 5 bases from J, leaving 6 bases between. CDR3 length: 12 residues. Germline loops: CDR1 MNHNS, CDR2 SASEGT.

This clonotype has just a few counts. The chain joins TRBV20-1 to TRBJ1-2; 8 nucleotides align to TRBD1. CDR1 is DFQATT, CDR2 SNEGSKA, per germline (reference sequence). CDR3 size: 14 residues. V shed 4 bases and J 1 base; nucleotides not matched to a gene: 5. As DNA, the CDR3 is TGCAGTGCTACCGGACAGGGATTTAACTATGGCTACACCTTC. This codes for CSATGQGFNYGYTF.

CDR3 coding DNA: TGTGCCAGCAGTGGGTGGAAGTGGCAGACCCAGTACTTC. It specifies CASSGWKWQTQYF. This chain connects TRBV6-6 to TRBJ2-5; D gene unclear. Germline CDR1 reads MNHNY; CDR2 reads SVGAGI (reference sequence). V lost 5 bases to trimming and J lost 6 bases, with 13 bases between them. The CDR3 is made up of 13 amino acids.

Many counts were recorded for this clonotype. This sequence joins TRBV20-1 and TRBJ1-2, with TRBD1 matching 8 bases. With 1 base clipped from V and 0 bases from J, the junction kept 7 bases outside the gene matches. The CDR3 consists of 16 residues. Looked up from germline, CDR1 is DFQATT and CDR2 is SNEGSKA (reference sequence). CDR3 residues: CSARALTGDPNYGYTF. For the CDR3, the DNA is TGCAGTGCTAGAGCCCTGACAGGGGACCCTAACTATGGCTACACCTTC.

This clonotype was seen a handful of times. In DNA, the CDR3 is TGCGCCAGCAGCTTGGTGGGACAGAGATATAATTCACCCCTCCACTTT. As protein: CASSLVGQRYNSPLHF. The chain joins TRBV5-1 to TRBJ1-6, with 7 bases identical to TRBD1. Losses at the gene ends were 0 bases for V and 4 bases for J; bases not matched to a gene: 4. CDR3 size: 16 residues. CDR1 is SGHRS and CDR2 is YFSETQ in the germline V gene.

This clonotype was seen many times. The chain joins TRBV20-1 to TRBJ2-1; TRBD1 might be the D (6 bases). CDR3 size: 12 residues. Between the trimmed V and J ends, which lost 5 bases and 6 bases, there was a span of 11 bases. Germline CDR1 and CDR2: DFQATT and SNEGSKA (reference sequence). The CDR3 loop is CSAGLGANEQFF. In DNA, the CDR3 is TGCAGTGCTGGGTTGGGGGCCAATGAGCAGTTCTTC.

This clonotype was recorded at least ten times. This chain connects TRBV20-1 to TRBJ2-3; TRBD2 aligns across 13 bases. Germline-derived CDR1 and CDR2 are DFQATT and SNEGSKA (reference sequence). This CDR3 has 15 residues. V was clipped by 3 bases and J by 1 base; unmatched bases: 1. The CDR3 DNA reads as TGCAGTGCTAGGGGACTAGCGGGGCGCACAGATACGCAGTATTTT. This gives the protein CSARGLAGRTDTQYF.

V is TRBV4-1 and J is TRBJ2-1; D ambiguous. CDR1 is MGHRA and CDR2 is YSYEKL in the germline V gene. The CDR3 consists of 15 residues. V lost 0 bases, J lost 0 bases, and 6 bases lay in between. The CDR3 DNA is TGCGCCAGCAGCCAAGAGATAAACTCCTACAATGAGCAGTTCTTC. Residues: CASSQEINSYNEQFF.

This clonotype occurred a few times. This chain uses TRBV7-9 with TRBJ1-2; 9 nucleotides line up with TRBD1. V shed 1 base and J 12 bases; nucleotides not matched to a gene: 15. This CDR3 spans 16 amino acids. CDR1 SEHNR and CDR2 FQNEAQ come from the germline V gene (reference sequence). CDR3 in amino acids: CASSLEGQGTFREDTF. In nucleotides, the CDR3 is TGTGCCAGCAGCTTAGAGGGACAGGGAACGTTTCGGGAGGACACCTTC. The whole variable domain, filled in from reference TRBV7-9 and TRBJ1-2, reads DTGVSQNPRHKITKRGQNVTFRCDPISEHNRLYWYRQTLGQGPEFLTYFQNEAQLEKSRLLSDRFSAERPKGSFSTLEIQRTEQGDSAMYLCASSLEGQGTFREDTFGSGTRLTVV.

The chain links TRBV20-1 to TRBJ1-2, with 10 bases identical to TRBD1. J lost 4 bases, V lost 3 bases, and 14 bases had no gene match. Germline CDR1 reads DFQATT; CDR2 reads SNEGSKA (reference sequence). The CDR3 runs 17 residues. The DNA for the CDR3 is TGCAGTGCTAGTGAACCGGGGACAGGGGTTCTTCGCTATGGCTACACCTTC. Translating it yields CSASEPGTGVLRYGYTF.

This clonotype occurred once. The chain links TRBV7-8 to TRBJ1-5; unclear D gene. The CDR3 has 15 residues. Trimming took 1 base from V and 3 from J, leaving 10 bases between them. The germline V gene encodes CDR1 SGHVS and CDR2 FQNEAQ. The CDR3 coding sequence is TGTGCCAGCAGCTTAGGGCGGTCCTACAATCAGCCCCAGCATTTT. This translates into CASSLGRSYNQPQHF.

This clonotype was observed at least ten times. The chain couples TRBV7-2 to TRBJ2-5, with TRBD2 matching over 7 bases. V lost 1 base, J lost 2 bases, and 4 bases stayed unmatched. The CDR3 has 15 residues. CDR1 and CDR2 from the germline V gene are SGHTA and FQGNSA. CDR3 in amino acids: CASSLGGGYQETQYF. Here the CDR3 DNA reads TGTGCCAGCAGCTTAGGGGGAGGGTATCAAGAGACCCAGTACTTC.

V and J are TRBV5-1 and TRBJ2-7; 8 nucleotides match TRBD1. Germline V gene sequence: CDR1 SGHRS, CDR2 YFSETQ. This CDR3 contains 16 residues. Trimming at V came to 3 bases and at J to 4 bases, leaving 12 bases not matched to a gene. The CDR3 DNA sequence: TGCGCCAGCAGCTCGATCCCGGACAGGGCTATTTACGAGCAGTACTTC. Protein: CASSSIPDRAIYEQYF.

The table lists this clonotype with many counts. The chain employs TRBV5-1 and TRBJ1-1; a weak D match, TRBD1 (6 bases). Trimming cost V 3 bases and J 1 base, with 19 bases left between them. Germline loops: CDR1 SGHRS, CDR2 YFSETQ. The CDR3 is 17 residues long. As DNA, the CDR3 is TGCGCCAGCAGCTCCCGGGGGGGGCTAGGACGGAACACTGAAGCTTTCTTT. It translates to CASSSRGGLGRNTEAFF.

The rearrangement links TRBV5-1 to TRBJ2-3, with no clear D. CDR1 is SGHRS, CDR2 YFSETQ, per germline. This CDR3 has 14 amino acids. V was trimmed by 0 bases and J by 6 bases, leaving 11 bases between them. The CDR3 loop is CASSLVDLGDTQYF. The DNA for the CDR3 is TGCGCCAGCAGCTTGGTGGACCTCGGGGATACGCAGTATTTT.

This clonotype was picked up a small number of times. This rearrangement joins TRBV29-1 to TRBJ2-3; D uncertain. The CDR3 covers 14 residues. Deletions cut 1 base from V and 5 bases from J, with 13 bases between. Germline loops: CDR1 SQVTM, CDR2 ANQGSEA. The CDR3 spells CSVEGIVEEDTQYF. Here the CDR3 DNA reads TGCAGCGTTGAAGGGATAGTAGAGGAAGATACGCAGTATTTT.

A few counts support this clonotype. The chain joins TRBV5-1 to TRBJ2-2; either TRBD1 or TRBD2 may fit D (5 bases each). Trimming removed 0 bases from V and 4 bases from J, with 10 bases in between. This CDR3 comprises 15 residues. Germline loops: CDR1 SGHRS, CDR2 YFSETQ. CDR3: CASSLAGTVTGELFF. CDR3 DNA: TGCGCCAGCAGCTTGGCTGGGACGGTCACCGGGGAGCTGTTTTTT. The full variable domain, its missing parts supplied by reference TRBV5-1 and TRBJ2-2, is KAGVTQTPRYLIKTRGQQVTLSCSPISGHRSVSWYQQTPGQGLQFLFEYFSETQRNKGNFPGRFSGRQFSNSRSEMNVSTLELGDSALYLCASSLAGTVTGELFFGEGSRLTVL.

J is TRBJ2-1 and V is TRBV24-1, with 9 bases aligning to TRBD1. This CDR3 is 15 amino acids long. Germline V lookup: CDR1 KGHDR, CDR2 SFDVKD. The trim removed 3 bases at V and 3 bases at J, leaving 2 bases unmatched. The CDR3: CATSDLDRGYNEQFF. The CDR3 coding sequence is TGTGCCACCAGTGATCTGGACAGGGGCTACAATGAGCAGTTCTTC.

Comment on this clonotype: With a much larger clone just one base away, this may be a read error. In DNA form, the CDR3 reads TGTGCCATCAGTTCGGGACAGTCCTACGAGCAGTTCTTC. It yields the protein CAISSGQSYEQFF. The chain has TRBV10-3 and TRBJ2-7; 7 positions match TRBD1. The J call may be wrong; the DNA end is better matched by TRBJ2-1. Germline CDR1 reads ENHRY; CDR2 reads SYGVKD. The CDR3 contains 13 residues.

A few counts support this clonotype. J is TRBJ2-4 and V is TRBV7-9; possibly TRBD1 for D (6 bases). CDR3 size: 16 residues. Germline-derived CDR1 and CDR2 are SEHNR and FQNEAQ (reference sequence). The ends were cut back, 5 bases at V and 0 bases at J, with 14 bases in the middle. In nucleotides, the CDR3 is TGTGCCAGCAGCCCACCGGGACATGAAGCCAAAAACATTCAGTACTTC. Its protein is CASSPPGHEAKNIQYF.